This T cell receptor (beta chain) comes out of a study of cytomegalovirus exposure and HLA in healthy donors. Study-level information: The same platform used for the 600 to 750 first-cohort repertoires was also used for the 95 to 150 validation repertoires, as a later analysis reported.

Sequenced by immunoSEQ multiplex PCR; TCRdb stores in-frame clones only, minus some. The sample has about 58,000 clones; roughly nine tenths are singletons. This CDR3 region has 14 residues. Germline loops: CDR1 MNHEY, CDR2 SMNVEV (reference sequence). J was trimmed by 4 bases and V by 3 bases; bases with no gene match: 4. Worth noting for this clone: The sample contains more than one DNA sequence encoding this CDR3.

The receptor was derived from a man between 18 and 29 years old in good health and CMV-seronegative. The chain couples TRBV27 to TRBJ2-7; 9 bases fit TRBD1. The sequenced sample consisted of PBMCs. In nucleotides, the CDR3 is TGTGCCAGCAGTTTCGGGACAGGGTCGTACGAGCAGTACTTC. Translated: CASSFGTGSYEQYF.